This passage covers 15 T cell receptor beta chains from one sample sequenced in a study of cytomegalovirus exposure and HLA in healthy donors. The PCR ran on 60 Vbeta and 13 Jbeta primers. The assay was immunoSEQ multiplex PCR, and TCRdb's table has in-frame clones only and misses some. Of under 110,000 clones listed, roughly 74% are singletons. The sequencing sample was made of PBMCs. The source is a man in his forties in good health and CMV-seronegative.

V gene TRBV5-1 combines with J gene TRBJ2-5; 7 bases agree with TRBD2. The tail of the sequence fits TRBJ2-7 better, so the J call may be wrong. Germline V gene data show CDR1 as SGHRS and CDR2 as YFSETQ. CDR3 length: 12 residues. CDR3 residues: CASSWGGSEQYF. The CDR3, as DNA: TGCGCCAGCAGCTGGGGGGGGAGCGAGCAGTACTTC.

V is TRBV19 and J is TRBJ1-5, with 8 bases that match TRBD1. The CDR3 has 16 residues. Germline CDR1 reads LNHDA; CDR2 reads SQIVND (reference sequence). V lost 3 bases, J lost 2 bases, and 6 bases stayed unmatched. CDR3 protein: CASSIPQGVGNQPQHF. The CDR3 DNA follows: TGTGCCAGTAGTATCCCACAGGGGGTCGGCAATCAGCCCCAGCATTTT.

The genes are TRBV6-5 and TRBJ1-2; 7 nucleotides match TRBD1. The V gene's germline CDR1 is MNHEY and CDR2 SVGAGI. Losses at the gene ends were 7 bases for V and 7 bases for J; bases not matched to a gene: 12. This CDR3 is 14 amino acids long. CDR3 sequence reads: CASNDGTAKRGYTF. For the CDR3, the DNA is TGTGCCAGCAACGACGGGACAGCCAAGCGTGGCTACACCTTC.

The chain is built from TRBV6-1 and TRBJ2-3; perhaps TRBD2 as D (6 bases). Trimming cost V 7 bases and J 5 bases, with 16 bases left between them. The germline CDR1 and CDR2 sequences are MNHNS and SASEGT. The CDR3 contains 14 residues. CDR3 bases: TGTGCCAGCACCCAGGGACTGGGCAAAGATACGCAGTATTTT. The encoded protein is CASTQGLGKDTQYF.

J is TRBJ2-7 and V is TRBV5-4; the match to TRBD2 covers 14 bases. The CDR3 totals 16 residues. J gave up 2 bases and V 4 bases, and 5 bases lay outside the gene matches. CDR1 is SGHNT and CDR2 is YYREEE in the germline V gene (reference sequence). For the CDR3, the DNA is TGTGCCAGCAGCATGGGACTAGCGGGGGCAACCTACGAGCAGTACTTC. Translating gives CASSMGLAGATYEQYF.

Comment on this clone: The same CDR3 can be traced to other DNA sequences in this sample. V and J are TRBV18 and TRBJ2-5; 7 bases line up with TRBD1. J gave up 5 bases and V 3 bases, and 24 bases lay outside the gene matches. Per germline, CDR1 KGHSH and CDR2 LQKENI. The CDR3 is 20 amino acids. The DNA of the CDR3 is TGTGCCAGCTCACCTCTCGAAGAGTCCCCGGGACAGCGGAAGGGGGAGACCCAGTACTTC. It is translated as CASSPLEESPGQRKGETQYF.

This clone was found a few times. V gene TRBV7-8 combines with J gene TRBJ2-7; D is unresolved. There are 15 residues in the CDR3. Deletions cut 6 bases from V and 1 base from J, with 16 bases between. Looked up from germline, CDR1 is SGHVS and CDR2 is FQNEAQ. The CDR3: CASSFRRVSSYEQYF. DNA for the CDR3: TGTGCCAGCAGTTTTAGACGGGTCTCGTCCTACGAGCAGTACTTC.

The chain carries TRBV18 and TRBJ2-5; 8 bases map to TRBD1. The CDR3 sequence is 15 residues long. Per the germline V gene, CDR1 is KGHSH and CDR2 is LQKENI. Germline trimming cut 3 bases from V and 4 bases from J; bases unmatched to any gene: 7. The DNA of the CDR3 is TGTGCCAGCTCACCGACCCAGGGGGCCGGAGAGACCCAGTACTTC. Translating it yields CASSPTQGAGETQYF.

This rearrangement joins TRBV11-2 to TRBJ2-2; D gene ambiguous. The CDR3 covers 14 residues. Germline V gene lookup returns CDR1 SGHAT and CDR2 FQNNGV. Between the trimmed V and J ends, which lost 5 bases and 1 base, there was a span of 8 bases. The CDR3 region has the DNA TGTGCCAGCAGCCTAAACCTGAACACCGGGGAGCTGTTTTTT. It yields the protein CASSLNLNTGELFF.

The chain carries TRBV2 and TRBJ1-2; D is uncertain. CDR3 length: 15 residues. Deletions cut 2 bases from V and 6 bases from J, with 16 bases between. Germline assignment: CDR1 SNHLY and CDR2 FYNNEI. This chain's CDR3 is CASSELDGTTDGYTF. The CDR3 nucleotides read TGTGCCAGCAGTGAACTCGACGGAACTACGGATGGCTACACCTTC.

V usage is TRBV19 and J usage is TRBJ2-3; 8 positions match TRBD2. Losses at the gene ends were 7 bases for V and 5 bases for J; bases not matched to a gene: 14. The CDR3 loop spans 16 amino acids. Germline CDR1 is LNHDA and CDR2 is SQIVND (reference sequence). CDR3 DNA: TGTGCCAGTACCATCTCCCTCCGGGGGGGCGGAGATACGCAGTATTTT. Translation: CASTISLRGGGDTQYF.

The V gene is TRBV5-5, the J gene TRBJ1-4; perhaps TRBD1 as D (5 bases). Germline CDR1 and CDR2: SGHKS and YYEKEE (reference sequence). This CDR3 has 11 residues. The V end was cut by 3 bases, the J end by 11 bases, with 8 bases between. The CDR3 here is CASSSGGKLFF. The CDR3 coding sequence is TGTGCCAGCAGCTCCGGGGGGAAACTGTTTTTT.

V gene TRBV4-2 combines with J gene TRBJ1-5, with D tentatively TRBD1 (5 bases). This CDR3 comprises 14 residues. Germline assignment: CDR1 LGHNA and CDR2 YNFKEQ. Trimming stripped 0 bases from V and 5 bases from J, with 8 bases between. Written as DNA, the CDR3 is TGTGCCAGCAGCCAAGAGGCAGGGTATCAGCCCCAGCATTTT. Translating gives CASSQEAGYQPQHF.

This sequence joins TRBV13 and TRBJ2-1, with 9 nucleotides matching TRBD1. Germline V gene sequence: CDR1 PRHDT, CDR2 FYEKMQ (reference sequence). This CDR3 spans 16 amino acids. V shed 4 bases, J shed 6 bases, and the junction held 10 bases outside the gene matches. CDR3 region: CASSSGTGRGANEQFF. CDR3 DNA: TGTGCCAGCAGCTCGGGGACAGGGAGAGGTGCCAATGAGCAGTTCTTC.

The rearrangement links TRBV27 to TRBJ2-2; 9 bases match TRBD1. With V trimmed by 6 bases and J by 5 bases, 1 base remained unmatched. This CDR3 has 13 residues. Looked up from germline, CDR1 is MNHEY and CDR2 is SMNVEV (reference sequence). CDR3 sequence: CASRGQGTGELFF. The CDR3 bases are TGTGCCAGCAGGGGACAGGGAACCGGGGAGCTGTTTTTT.